This T cell receptor (beta chain) was sequenced during a study of shared clonotypes between healthy human individuals. General study results and limits: In four donors, about 5% of naive CD4 clonotypes appeared in common.

TCRdb's table, derived via immunoSEQ multiplex PCR, lists solely in-frame clones and lacks some. The sample yields a few million clones, less than 95% seen once. Remarks on this clone: Its specificity is unknown.

V was shortened by 10 bases and J by 5 bases, with 17 bases between the two germline ends. CDR3 length: 13 amino acids. CDR1 and CDR2 from the germline V gene are LNHDA and SQIVND (reference sequence). The chain couples TRBV19 to TRBJ2-5, with D possibly being TRBD1 or TRBD2 (6 bases each). Sequenced input: naive CD4+ T cells from PBMCs. Specified subset: CD45RA+ positively selected. The sequence came from a man in his late teens or twenties in good health. Some clones in this sample may be carry-over from other donors' samples. DNA for the CDR3: TGTGCCACCCAAAGGGGGGCCGGGGAGACCCAGTACTTC. Translating it yields CATQRGAGETQYF.